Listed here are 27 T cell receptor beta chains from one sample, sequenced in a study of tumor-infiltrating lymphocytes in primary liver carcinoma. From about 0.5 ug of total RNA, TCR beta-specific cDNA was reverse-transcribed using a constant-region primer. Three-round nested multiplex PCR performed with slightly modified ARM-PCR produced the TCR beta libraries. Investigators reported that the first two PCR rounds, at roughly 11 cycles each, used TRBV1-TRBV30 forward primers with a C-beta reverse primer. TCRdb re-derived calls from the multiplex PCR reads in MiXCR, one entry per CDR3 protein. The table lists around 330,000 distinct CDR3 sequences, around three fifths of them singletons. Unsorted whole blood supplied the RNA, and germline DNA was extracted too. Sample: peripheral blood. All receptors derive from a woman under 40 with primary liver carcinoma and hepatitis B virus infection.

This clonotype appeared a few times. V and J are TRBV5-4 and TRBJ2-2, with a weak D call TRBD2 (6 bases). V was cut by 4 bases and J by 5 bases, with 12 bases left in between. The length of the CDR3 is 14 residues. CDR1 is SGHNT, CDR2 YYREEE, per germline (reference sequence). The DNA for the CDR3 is TGTGCCAGCAGCCCGGGACTCTGGACCGGGGAGCTGTTTTTT. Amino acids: CASSPGLWTGELFF.

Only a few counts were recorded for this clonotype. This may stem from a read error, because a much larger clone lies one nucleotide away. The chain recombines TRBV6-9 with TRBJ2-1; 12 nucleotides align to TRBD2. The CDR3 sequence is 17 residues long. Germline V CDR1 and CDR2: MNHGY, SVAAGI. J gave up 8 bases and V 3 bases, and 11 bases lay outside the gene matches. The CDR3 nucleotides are TGTGCCAGCAGTTACTCCACACTAGCGGGAGGCGGCGATGAGCAGTTCTTC. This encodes CASSYSTLAGGGDEQFF.

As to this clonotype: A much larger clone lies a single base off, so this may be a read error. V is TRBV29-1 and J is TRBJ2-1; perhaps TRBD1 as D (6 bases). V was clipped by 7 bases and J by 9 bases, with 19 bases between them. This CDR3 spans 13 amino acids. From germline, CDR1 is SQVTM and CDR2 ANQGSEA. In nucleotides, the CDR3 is TGCAGCGACTACGGACAGAGGGGCGGTGAGCAGTTCTTC. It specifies CSDYGQRGGEQFF.

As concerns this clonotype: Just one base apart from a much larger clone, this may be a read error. This CDR3 reads CVSSSPDLPPSTDTQYF. The CDR3 DNA sequence: TGTGTCAGCAGCTCCCCGGACTTACCCCCTAGCACAGATACGCAGTATTTT. This chain uses TRBV11-2 with TRBJ2-3; TRBD2 might be the D (5 bases). Germline CDR1 SGHAT, CDR2 FQNNGV. The CDR3 is made up of 17 amino acids. Full variable domain (outside the CDR3, taken from reference TRBV11-2 and TRBJ2-3): EAGVAQSPRYKIIEKRQSVAFWCNPISGHATLYWYQQILGQGPKLLIQFQNNGVVDDSQLPKDRFSAERLKGVDSTLKIQPAKLEDSAVYLCVSSSPDLPPSTDTQYFGPGTRLTVL.

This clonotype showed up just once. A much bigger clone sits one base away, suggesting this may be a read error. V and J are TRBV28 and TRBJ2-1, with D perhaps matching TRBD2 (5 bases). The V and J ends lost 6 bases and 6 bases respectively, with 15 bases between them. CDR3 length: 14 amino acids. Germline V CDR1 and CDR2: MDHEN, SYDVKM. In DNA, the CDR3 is TGTGCCAGCAGACAACTAGTGGGTGGCAATGAGCAGTTCTTC. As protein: CASRQLVGGNEQFF.

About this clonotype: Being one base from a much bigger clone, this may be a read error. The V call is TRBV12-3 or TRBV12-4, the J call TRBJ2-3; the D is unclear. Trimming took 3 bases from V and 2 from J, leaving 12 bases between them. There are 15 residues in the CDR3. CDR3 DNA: TGTGCCAGCAGTTTTTTCGAGAGGACCACAGATACGCAGTATTTT. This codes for CASSFFERTTDTQYF.

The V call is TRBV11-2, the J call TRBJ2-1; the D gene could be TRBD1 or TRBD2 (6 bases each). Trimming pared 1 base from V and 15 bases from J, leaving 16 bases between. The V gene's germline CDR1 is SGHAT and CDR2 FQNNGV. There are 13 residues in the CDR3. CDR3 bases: TGTGCCAGCAGCTTAGGAGGGGGGATTGTGCTGTTCTTC. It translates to CASSLGGGIVLFF.

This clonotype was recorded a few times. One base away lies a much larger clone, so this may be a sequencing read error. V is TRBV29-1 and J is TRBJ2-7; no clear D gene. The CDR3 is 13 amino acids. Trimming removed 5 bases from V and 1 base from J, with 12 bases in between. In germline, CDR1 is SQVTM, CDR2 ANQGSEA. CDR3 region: CSVLPDQSYEQYF. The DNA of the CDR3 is TGCAGCGTTCTCCCAGATCAGTCCTACGAGCAGTACTTC.

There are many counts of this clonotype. CDR3 DNA sequence: TGTGCCAGCAGCCATGAAGGGCGAGCTGGAAACACCATATATTTT. It translates to CASSHEGRAGNTIYF. This chain uses TRBV6-5 with TRBJ1-3; D not certain. The CDR3 contains 15 residues. Per the germline V gene, CDR1 is MNHEY and CDR2 is SVGAGI. Trimming removed 6 bases from V and 2 bases from J, with 14 bases in between.

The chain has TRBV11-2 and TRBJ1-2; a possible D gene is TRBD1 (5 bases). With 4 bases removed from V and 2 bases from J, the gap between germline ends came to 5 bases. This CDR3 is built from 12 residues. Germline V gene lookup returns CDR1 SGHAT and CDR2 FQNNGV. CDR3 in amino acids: CASSYRNYGYTF. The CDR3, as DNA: TGTGCCAGCAGCTACAGGAACTATGGCTACACCTTC.

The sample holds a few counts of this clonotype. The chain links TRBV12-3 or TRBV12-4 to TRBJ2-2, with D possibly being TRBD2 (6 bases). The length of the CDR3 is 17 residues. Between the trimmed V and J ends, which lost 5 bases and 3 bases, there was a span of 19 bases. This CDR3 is CASSPTSGRGDTGELFF. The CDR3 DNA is TGTGCCAGCAGTCCAACCTCCGGGCGGGGAGACACCGGGGAGCTGTTTTTT.

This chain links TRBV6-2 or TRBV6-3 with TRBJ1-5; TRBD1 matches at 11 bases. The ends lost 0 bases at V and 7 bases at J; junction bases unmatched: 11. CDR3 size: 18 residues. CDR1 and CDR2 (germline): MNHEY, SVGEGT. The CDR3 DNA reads TGTGCCAGCAGTTACTCTCTTGGACAGGGGGCGCAGAGACAGCCCCAGCATTTT. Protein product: CASSYSLGQGAQRQPQHF.

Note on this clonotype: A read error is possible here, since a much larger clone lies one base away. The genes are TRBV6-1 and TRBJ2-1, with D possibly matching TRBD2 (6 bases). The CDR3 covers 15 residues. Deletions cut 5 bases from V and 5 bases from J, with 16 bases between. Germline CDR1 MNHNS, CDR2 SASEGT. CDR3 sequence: CASSRGVAEDNEQFF. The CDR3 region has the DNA TGTGCCAGCAGTCGAGGAGTAGCGGAAGACAATGAGCAGTTCTTC.

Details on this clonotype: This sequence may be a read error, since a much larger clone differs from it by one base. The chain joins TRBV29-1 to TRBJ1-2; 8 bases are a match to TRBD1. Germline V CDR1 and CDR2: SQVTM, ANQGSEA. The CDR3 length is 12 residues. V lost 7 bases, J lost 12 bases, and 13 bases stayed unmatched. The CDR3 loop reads CSGLGQGKGNTF. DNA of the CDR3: TGCAGCGGATTAGGACAGGGCAAAGGCAACACCTTC.

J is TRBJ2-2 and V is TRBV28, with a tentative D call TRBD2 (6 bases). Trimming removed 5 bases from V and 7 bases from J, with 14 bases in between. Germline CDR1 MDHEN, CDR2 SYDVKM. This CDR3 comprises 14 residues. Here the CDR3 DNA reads TGTGCCAGCAGTCTGGGACTTCGGGGCGGGGAGCTGTTTTTT. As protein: CASSLGLRGGELFF.

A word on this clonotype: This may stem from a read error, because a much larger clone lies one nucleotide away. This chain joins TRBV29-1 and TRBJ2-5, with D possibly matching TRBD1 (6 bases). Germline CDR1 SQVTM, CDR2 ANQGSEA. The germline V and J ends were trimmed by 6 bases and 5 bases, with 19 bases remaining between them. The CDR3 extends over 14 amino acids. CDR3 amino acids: CSVHRELGRETQYF. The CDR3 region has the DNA TGCAGCGTCCACAGGGAATTGGGGCGGGAGACCCAGTACTTC.

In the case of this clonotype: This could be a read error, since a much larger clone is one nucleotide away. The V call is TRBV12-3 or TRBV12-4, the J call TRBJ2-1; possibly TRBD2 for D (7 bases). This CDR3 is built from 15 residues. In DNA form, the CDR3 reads TGTGCCAGCAGTTCCCGGGACTACCAGGGGAATGAGCACTTCTTC. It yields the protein CASSSRDYQGNEHFF.

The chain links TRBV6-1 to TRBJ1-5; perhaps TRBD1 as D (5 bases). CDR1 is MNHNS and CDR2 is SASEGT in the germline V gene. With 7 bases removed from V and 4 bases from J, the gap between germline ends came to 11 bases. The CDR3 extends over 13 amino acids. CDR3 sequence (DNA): TGTGCCAGCATGGTCGACAGAAATCAGCCCCAGCATTTT. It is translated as CASMVDRNQPQHF.

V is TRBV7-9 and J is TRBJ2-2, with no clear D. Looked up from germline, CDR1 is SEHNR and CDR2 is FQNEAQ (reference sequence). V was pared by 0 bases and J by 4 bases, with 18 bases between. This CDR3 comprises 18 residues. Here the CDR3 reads CASSLAWLMNGGTGELFF. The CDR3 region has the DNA TGTGCCAGCAGCTTAGCATGGCTGATGAATGGTGGCACCGGGGAGCTGTTTTTT.

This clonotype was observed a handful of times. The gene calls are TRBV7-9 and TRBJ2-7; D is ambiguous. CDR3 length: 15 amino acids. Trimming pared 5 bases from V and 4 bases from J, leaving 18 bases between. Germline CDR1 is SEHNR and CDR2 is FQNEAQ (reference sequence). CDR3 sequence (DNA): TGTGCCAGCAGCAGGCTCCTGGGATTAGCTTACGAGCAGTACTTC. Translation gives CASSRLLGLAYEQYF.

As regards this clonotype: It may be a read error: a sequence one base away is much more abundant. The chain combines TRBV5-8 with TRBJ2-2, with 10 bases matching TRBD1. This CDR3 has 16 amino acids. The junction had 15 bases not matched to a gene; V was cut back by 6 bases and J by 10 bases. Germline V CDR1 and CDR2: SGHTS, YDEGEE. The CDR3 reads CASIQPGQGSPVELFF. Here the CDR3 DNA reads TGTGCCAGCATCCAACCGGGACAGGGGAGCCCCGTGGAGCTGTTTTTT.

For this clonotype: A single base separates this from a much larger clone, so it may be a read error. For the CDR3, the DNA is TGTGCCAGCACCCTATGGGGGCGCGACTACGAGCAGTACTTC. Residues: CASTLWGRDYEQYF. The chain links TRBV12-3 or TRBV12-4 to TRBJ2-7, with D possibly TRBD1 on 6 matching bases. The V end lost 7 bases, the J end lost 3 bases, and 16 bases lay between the germline ends. CDR3 length equals 14 residues.

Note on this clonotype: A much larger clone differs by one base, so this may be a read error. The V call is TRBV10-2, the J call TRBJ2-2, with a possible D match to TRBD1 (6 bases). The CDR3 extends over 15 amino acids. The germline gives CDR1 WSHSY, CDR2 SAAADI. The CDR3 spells CASGDWQGLLRELFF. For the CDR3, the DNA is TGCGCCAGCGGTGATTGGCAGGGGCTGCTTAGGGAGCTGTTTTTT.

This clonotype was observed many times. The CDR3 DNA reads as TGTGCCAGCAGCCGGGACTACTCTGGAAACACCATATATTTT. Translation: CASSRDYSGNTIYF. This rearrangement joins TRBV11-2 to TRBJ1-3; TRBD1 might be the D (5 bases). The V end lost 5 bases, the J end lost 0 bases, and 8 bases lay between the germline ends. Germline CDR1 and CDR2: SGHAT and FQNNGV. There are 14 residues in the CDR3.

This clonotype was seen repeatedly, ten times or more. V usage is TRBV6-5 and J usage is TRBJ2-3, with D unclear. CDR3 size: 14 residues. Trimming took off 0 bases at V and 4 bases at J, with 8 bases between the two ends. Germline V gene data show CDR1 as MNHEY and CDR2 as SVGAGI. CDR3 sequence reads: CASSYSGNADTQYF. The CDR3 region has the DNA TGTGCCAGCAGTTACTCGGGAAATGCAGATACGCAGTATTTT.

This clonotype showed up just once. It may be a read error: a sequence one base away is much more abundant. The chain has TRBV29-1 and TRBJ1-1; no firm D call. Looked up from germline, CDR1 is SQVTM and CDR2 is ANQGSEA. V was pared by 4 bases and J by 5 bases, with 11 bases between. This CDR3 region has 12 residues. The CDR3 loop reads CSVVKDSTEAFF. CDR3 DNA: TGCAGCGTTGTAAAGGACTCGACTGAAGCTTTCTTT.

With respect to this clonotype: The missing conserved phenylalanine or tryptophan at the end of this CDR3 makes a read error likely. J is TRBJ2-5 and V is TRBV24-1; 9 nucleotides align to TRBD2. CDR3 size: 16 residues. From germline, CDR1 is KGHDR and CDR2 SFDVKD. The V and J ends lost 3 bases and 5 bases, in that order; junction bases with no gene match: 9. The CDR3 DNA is TGTGCCACCAGTGATCCAATAGCGGGAGTCACCGAGACCCAGTACTTA. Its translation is CATSDPIAGVTETQYL.